The present T cell receptor (beta chain) was sequenced within a study of T-cell memory formation after mild COVID-19. TCRdb re-derived calls from the 5' RACE reads in MiXCR, one entry per CDR3 protein. The sample has around 340,000 distinct CDR3 sequences, about an eighth seen once; the top ten hold under 25%. CDR3 length: 15 residues. CDR1 and CDR2 from the germline V gene are SEHNR and FQNEAQ (reference sequence). The J segment lost 4 bases and the V segment lost 5 bases, leaving 8 bases of the junction unmatched. Points from the study as a whole: Contracting CD8+ clones were enriched in EMRA, CD4+ mainly in CM and EM.

This clonotype occurred many times. Its matching antigen is unknown. What was sequenced was PBMCs or a T cell subset sorted from them (not recorded which). This clonotype was obtained from a young man who had mild COVID-19 (a few samples of this study predate the infection). Cell type and time point are not known. This sequence joins TRBV7-9 and TRBJ1-1; 9 bases are a match to TRBD1. The CDR3 DNA sequence: TGTGCCAGCAGCCCAGGACAGGGGAAAGCCACTGAAGCTTTCTTT. Amino acids: CASSPGQGKATEAFF.